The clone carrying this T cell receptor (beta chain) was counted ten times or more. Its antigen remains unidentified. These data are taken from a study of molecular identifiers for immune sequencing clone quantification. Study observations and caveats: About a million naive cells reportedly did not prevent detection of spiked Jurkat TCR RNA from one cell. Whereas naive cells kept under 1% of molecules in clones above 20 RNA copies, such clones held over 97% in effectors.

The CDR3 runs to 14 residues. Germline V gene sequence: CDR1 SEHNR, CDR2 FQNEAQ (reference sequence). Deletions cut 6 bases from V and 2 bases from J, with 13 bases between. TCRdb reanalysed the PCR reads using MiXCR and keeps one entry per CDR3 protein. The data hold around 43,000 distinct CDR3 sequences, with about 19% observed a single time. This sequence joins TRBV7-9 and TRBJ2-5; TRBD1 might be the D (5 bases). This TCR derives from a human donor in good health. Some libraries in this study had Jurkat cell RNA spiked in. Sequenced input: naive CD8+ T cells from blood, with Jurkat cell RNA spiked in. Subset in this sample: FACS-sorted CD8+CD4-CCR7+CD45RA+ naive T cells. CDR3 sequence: CASRRTTDQETQYF. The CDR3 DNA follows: TGTGCCAGCAGACGGACAACAGATCAAGAGACCCAGTACTTC.